This TCR beta chain was captured by sequencing in a study of Tregs in tolerant kidney transplant recipients. General study findings and limits: Expanding Tregs on activated donor B cells appeared to best identify donor-specific TCRbeta clones. Biological reproducibility was not directly addressed, but technical replication error appeared minimal. The small number of patients limits these findings pending further validation.

Unstimulated regulatory T cells (CD4+CD25+CD127-), CD4+CD25- non-regulatory cells, CD4 and CD8 cells were FACS-sorted from thawed PBMCs. This CDR3 region has 17 residues. V shed 7 bases and J 8 bases; nucleotides not matched to a gene: 16. Looked up from germline, CDR1 is LNHDA and CDR2 is SQIVND (reference sequence). The repertoire was sequenced with immunoSEQ multiplex PCR; TCRdb's copy has only in-frame clones and lacks some. Of over 50,000 clones in the sample, around four fifths are singletons; the top ten hold approximately 4.7%. This clone qualifies as medium-sized. The antigen is not known. This sequence joins TRBV19 and TRBJ1-4; 10 bases are a match to TRBD1. The clonotype originates from a human donor in good health. Sequencing was carried out using CD4+ T cells from blood. CDR3 nucleotide sequence: TGTGCCAGTACCACGACAGGGGGCGCCGGCCTCGGAGAAAAACTGTTTTTT. Protein product: CASTTTGGAGLGEKLFF.